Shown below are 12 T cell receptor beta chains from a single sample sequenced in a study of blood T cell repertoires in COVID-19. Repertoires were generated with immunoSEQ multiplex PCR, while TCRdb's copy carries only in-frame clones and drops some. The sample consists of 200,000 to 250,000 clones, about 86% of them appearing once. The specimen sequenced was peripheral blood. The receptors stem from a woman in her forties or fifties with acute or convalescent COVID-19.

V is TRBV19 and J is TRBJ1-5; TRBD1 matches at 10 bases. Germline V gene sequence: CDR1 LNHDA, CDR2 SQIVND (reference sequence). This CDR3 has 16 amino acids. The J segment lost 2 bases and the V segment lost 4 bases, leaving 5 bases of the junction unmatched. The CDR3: CASSTRQGAGNQPQHF. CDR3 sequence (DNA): TGTGCCAGTAGTACCCGACAGGGGGCCGGCAATCAGCCCCAGCATTTT.

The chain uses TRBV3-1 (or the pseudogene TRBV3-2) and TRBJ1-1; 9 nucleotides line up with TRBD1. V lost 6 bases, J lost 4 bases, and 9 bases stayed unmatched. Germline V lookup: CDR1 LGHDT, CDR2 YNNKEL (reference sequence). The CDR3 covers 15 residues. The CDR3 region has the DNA TGTGCCAGCAGTCGAACAGGGGGCGCGAGCACTGAAGCTTTCTTT. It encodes CASSRTGGASTEAFF.

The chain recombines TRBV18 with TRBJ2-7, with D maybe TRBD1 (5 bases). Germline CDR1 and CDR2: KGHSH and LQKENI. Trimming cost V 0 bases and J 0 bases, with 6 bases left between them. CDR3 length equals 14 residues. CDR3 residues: CASSPPTASYEQYF. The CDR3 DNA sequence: TGTGCCAGCTCACCACCGACAGCCTCCTACGAGCAGTACTTC.

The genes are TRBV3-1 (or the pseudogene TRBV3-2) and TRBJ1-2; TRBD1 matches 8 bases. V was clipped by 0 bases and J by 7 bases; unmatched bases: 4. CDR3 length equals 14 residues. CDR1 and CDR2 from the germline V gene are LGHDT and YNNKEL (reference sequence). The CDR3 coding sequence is TGTGCCAGCAGCCAAGATGGACAGGGCTCTGGCTACACCTTC. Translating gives CASSQDGQGSGYTF.

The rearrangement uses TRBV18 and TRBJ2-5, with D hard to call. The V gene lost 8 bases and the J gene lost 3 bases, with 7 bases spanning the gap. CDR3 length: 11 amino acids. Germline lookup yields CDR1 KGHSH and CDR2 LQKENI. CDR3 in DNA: TGTGCCAGCGCAACGGAAGAGACCCAGTACTTC. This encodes CASATEETQYF. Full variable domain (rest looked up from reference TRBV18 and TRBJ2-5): NAGVMQNPRHLVRRRGQEARLRCSPMKGHSHVYWYRQLPEEGLKFMVYLQKENIIDESGMPKERFSAEFPKEGPSILRIQQVVRGDSAAYFCASATEETQYFGPGTRLLVL.

CDR3 DNA sequence: TGTGCCAGAAGCTCTATAATCGGACAGGGCTCGGGAAACACCATATATTTT. Protein: CARSSIIGQGSGNTIYF. The V gene is TRBV5-3, the J gene TRBJ1-3, with 8 nucleotides matching TRBD1. TRBV5-3 is an open reading frame whose function is uncertain. V lost 3 bases, J lost 4 bases, and 12 bases stayed unmatched. This CDR3 region has 17 residues.

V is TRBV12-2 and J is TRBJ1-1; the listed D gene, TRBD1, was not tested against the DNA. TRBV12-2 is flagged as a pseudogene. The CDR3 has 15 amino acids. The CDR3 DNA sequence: TGTGCAAGTCGCTTAGCGAACGCAGGGCACACTGAAGCTTTCTTT. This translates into CASRLANAGHTEAFF.

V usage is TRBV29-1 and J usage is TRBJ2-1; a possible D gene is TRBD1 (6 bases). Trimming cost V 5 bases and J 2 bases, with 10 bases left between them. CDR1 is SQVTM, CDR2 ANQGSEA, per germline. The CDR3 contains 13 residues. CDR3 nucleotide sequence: TGCAGCGTTTTCGACAGGACCTACAATGAGCAGTTCTTC. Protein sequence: CSVFDRTYNEQFF.

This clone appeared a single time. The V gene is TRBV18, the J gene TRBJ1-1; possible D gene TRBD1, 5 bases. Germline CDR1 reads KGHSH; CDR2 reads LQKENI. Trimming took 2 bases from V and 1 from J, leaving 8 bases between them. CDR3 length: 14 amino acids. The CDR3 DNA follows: TGTGCCAGCTCACCAAGACAGAAGAACACTGAAGCTTTCTTT. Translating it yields CASSPRQKNTEAFF.

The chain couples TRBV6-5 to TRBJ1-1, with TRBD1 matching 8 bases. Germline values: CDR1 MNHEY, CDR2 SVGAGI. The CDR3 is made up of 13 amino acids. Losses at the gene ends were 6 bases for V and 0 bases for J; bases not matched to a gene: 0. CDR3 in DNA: TGTGCCAGCAGGGACAGGGTGAACACTGAAGCTTTCTTT. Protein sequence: CASRDRVNTEAFF.

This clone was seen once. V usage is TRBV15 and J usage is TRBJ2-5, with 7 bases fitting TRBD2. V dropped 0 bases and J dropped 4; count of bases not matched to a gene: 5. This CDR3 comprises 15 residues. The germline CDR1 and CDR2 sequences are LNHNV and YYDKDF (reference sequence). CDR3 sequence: CATSRDLASGETQYF. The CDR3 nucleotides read TGTGCCACCAGCAGAGATCTGGCTAGCGGAGAGACCCAGTACTTC.

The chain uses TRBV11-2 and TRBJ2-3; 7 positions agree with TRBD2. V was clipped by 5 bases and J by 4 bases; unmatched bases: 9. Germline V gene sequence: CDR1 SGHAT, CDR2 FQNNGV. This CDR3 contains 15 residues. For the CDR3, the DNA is TGTGCCAGCAGCCGATCGACTAGCCTCCCAGATACGCAGTATTTT. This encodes CASSRSTSLPDTQYF.